The clone carrying this TCR beta chain was seen at least ten times. The data derive from a study of T-cell reconstitution after alpha-beta-depleted transplantation in children. During its preparation, the TCRbeta library received unique molecular identifiers. From the PCR reads, TCRdb called clonotypes with MiXCR, one entry per CDR3 protein. The sample lists more than 550,000 distinct CDR3 sequences; over 9.5% were seen once. This CDR3 spans 13 amino acids. From germline, CDR1 is GTSNPN and CDR2 SVGIG (reference sequence). Trimming cost V 8 bases and J 5 bases, with 15 bases left between them. The TCR comes from a human donor who donated a stem cell graft to a child with acute myeloid leukemia. The sample consisted of PBMCs from the stem cell graft donor, taken from the stem cell graft. The chain carries TRBV30 and TRBJ2-2; D is undetermined. CDR3 protein: CAASVGRTGELFF. The CDR3 region has the DNA TGTGCCGCCTCGGTAGGGCGGACCGGGGAGCTGTTTTTT.